This T cell receptor beta chain was retrieved from a study of radiotherapy plus CTLA-4 blockade in lung cancer (dated by TCRdb to the late 2010s). A note on the overall study: Objective responses occurred in around 20% of enrolled patients, and around 30% achieved disease control.

Summary of the overall study and its limitations: TCR clones derived from tumors expanded in peripheral blood after treatment with radiotherapy and ipilimumab. The strongest predictors of response were reported to be early dynamic shifts in blood T cell clones along with a rise in serum interferon-beta following radiation.

Focal radiation therapy combined with CTLA-4 blockade (ipilimumab) was tested in patients with chemo-refractory metastatic non-small-cell lung cancer. As for this clone: Its target antigen remains unknown. Base qualities are not recorded, but no much larger clone differs from it by a single base.

Here V drops 0 bases and J drops 1 base, and the junction holds 1 base not matched to any gene. From the cysteine up to the phenylalanine, the CDR3 has a length of 15 residues. The retained sequence is limited to the CDR3, 45 bases, with the frame set at the first base. For CDR1 and CDR2, the germline V gene lists SGHRS and YFSETQ. Libraries came from the immunoSEQ multiplex PCR assay. TCRdb carries this immuneACCESS record with in-frame sequences only. Its versions omit some clonotypes, under half of them owing to an unresolved V gene in the studies checked, with the rest unexplained. This sample gives about 31,000 clones in total; approximately 77% of them show up just once. The biggest ten clones account for approximately 4.5% of the sample.

The source of this sequence is a human donor with non-small cell lung cancer whose response to radiotherapy plus ipilimumab could not be evaluated. The material sequenced was peripheral blood, taken from a patient treated with radiotherapy plus ipilimumab. The sequence links TRBV5-1 to TRBJ2-3, with 8 middle bases fitting TRBD2. At the DNA level, the sequence is TGCGCCAGCAGCTTGGAGGGACTAGGCACAGATACGCAGTATTTT. The translation is CASSLEGLGTDTQYF.